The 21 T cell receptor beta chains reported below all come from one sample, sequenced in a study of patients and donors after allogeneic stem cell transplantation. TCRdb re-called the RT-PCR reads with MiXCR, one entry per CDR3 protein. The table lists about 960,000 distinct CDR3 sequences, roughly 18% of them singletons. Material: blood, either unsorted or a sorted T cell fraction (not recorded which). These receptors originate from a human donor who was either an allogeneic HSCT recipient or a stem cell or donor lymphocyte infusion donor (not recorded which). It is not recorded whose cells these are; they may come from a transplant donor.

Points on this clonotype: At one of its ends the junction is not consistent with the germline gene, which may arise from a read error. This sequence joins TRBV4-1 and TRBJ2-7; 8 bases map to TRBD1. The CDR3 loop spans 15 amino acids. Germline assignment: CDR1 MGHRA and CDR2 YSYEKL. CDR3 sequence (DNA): TGCGCCAGCAGCCCTCCCCCAGGGGGCTCCCACGAGCAGTACTTC. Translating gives CASSPPPGGSHEQYF.

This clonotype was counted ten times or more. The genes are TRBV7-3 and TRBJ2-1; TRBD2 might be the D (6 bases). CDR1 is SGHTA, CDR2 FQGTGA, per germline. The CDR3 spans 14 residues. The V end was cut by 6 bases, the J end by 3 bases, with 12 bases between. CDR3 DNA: TGTGCCAGCAGTTTGACGGGACTCTACAATGAGCAGTTCTTC. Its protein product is CASSLTGLYNEQFF.

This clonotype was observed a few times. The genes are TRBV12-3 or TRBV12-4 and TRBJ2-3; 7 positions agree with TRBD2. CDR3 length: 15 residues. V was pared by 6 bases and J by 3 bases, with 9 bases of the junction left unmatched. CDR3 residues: CASSPQWRETDTQYF. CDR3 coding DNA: TGTGCCAGCAGCCCCCAATGGCGGGAGACAGATACGCAGTATTTT.

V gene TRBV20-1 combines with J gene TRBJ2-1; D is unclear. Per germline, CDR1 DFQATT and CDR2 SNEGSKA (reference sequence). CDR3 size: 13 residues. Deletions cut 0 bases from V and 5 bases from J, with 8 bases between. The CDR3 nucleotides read TGCAGTGCTAGAGATATGGGGAACAATGAGCAGTTCTTC. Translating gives CSARDMGNNEQFF.

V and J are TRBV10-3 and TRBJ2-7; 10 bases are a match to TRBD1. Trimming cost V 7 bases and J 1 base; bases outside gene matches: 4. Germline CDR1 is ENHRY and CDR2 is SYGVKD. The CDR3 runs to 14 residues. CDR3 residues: CAIKPGQGSYEQYF. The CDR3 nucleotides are TGTGCCATCAAACCGGGACAGGGGTCCTACGAGCAGTACTTC.

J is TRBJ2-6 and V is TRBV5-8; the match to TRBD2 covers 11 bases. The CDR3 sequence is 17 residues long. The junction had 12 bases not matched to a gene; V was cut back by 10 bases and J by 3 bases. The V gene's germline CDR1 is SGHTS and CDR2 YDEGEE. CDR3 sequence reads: CASHQLAGEGGANVLTF. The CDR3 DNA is TGTGCCTCCCACCAACTAGCGGGAGAGGGTGGGGCCAACGTCCTGACTTTC. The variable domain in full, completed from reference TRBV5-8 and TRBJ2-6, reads EAGVTQSPTHLIKTRGQQATLRCSPISGHTSVYWYQQALGLGLQFLLWYDEGEERNRGNFPPRFSGRQFPNYSSELNVNALELEDSALYLCASHQLAGEGGANVLTFGAGSRLTVL.

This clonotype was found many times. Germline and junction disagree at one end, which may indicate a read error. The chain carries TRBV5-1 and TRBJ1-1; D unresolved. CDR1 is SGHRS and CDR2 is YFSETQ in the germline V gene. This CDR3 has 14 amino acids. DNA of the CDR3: TGTGCCAGCAGCTTAGTAGGAGGGAACACTGAAGCTTTCTTT. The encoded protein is CASSLVGGNTEAFF. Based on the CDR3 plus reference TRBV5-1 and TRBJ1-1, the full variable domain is KAGVTQTPRYLIKTRGQQVTLSCSPISGHRSVSWYQQTPGQGLQFLFEYFSETQRNKGNFPGRFSGRQFSNSRSEMNVSTLELGDSALYLCASSLVGGNTEAFFGQGTRLTVV.

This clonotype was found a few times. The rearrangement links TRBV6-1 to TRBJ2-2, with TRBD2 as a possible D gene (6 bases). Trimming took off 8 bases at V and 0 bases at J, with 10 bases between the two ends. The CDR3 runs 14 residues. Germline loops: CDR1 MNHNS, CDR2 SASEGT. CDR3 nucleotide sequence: TGTGCCAGCTGGAGGGGCTCGAACACCGGGGAGCTGTTTTTT. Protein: CASWRGSNTGELFF.

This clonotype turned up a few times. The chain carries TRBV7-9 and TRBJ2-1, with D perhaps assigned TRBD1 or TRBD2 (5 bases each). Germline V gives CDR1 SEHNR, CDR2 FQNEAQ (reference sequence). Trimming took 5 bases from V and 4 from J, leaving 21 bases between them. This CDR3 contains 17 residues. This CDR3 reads CASSGQGVTGYYNEQFF. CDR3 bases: TGTGCCAGCAGCGGGCAGGGAGTAACCGGCTATTACAATGAGCAGTTCTTC.

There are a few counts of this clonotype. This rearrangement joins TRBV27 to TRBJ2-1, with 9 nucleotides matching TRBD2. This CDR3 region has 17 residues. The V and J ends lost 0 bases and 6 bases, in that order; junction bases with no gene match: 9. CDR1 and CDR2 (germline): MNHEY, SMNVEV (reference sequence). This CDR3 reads CASSLSPGLAGSNEQFF. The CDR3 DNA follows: TGTGCCAGCAGTTTATCCCCGGGGCTAGCGGGGTCCAATGAGCAGTTCTTC.

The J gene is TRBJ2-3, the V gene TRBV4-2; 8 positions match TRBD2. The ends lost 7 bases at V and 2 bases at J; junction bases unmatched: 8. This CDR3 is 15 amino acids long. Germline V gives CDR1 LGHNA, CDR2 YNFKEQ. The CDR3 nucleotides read TGTGCCAGCACCTCCGGGGGGGTGCTCACAGATACGCAGTATTTT. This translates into CASTSGGVLTDTQYF.

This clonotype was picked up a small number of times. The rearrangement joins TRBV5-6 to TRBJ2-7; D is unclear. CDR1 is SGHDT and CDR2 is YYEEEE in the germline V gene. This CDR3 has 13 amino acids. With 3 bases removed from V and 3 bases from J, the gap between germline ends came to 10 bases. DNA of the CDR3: TGTGCCAGCAGCTATGGGGATTTCTACGAGCAGTACTTC. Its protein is CASSYGDFYEQYF. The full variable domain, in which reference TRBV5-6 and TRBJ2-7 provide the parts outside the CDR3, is DAGVTQSPTHLIKTRGQQVTLRCSPKSGHDTVSWYQQALGQGPQFIFQYYEEEERQRGNFPDRFSGHQFPNYSSELNVNALLLGDSALYLCASSYGDFYEQYFGPGTRLTVT.

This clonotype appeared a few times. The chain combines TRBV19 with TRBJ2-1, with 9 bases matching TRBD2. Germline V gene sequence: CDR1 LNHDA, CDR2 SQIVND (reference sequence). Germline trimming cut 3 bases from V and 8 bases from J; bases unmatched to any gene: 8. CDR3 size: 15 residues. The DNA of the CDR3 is TGTGCCAGTAGTATCTCTGGCGGGGGGGCGGATGAGCAGTTCTTC. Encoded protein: CASSISGGGADEQFF. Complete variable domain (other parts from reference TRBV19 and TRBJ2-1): DGGITQSPKYLFRKEGQNVTLSCEQNLNHDAMYWYRQDPGQGLRLIYYSQIVNDFQKGDIAEGYSVSREKKESFPLTVTSAQKNPTAFYLCASSISGGGADEQFFGPGTRLTVL.

This chain's CDR3 is CATSRTGFYEQYF. In DNA, the CDR3 is TGTGCCACCAGCAGAACAGGGTTCTACGAGCAGTACTTC. The chain recombines TRBV15 with TRBJ2-7; perhaps TRBD1 as D (6 bases). The CDR3 has 13 residues. Per the germline V gene, CDR1 is LNHNV and CDR2 is YYDKDF (reference sequence). The ends were cut back, 2 bases at V and 3 bases at J, with 8 bases in the middle.

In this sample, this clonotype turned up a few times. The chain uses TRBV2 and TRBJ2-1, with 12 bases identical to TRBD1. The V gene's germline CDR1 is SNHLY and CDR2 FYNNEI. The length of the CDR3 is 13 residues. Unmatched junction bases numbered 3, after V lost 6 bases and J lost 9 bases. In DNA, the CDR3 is TGTGCCAGCAGGGGGACAGGGGGCACTGAGCAGTTCTTC. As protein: CASRGTGGTEQFF.

The CDR3 spells CSALAGTSWGPGELFF. The CDR3 nucleotides are TGCAGTGCACTGGCCGGGACTAGTTGGGGGCCCGGGGAGCTGTTTTTT. V gene TRBV20-1 combines with J gene TRBJ2-2, with 8 bases lining up with TRBD2. The CDR3 totals 16 residues. Trimming cost V 6 bases and J 6 bases; bases outside gene matches: 15. The germline V gene encodes CDR1 DFQATT and CDR2 SNEGSKA (reference sequence).

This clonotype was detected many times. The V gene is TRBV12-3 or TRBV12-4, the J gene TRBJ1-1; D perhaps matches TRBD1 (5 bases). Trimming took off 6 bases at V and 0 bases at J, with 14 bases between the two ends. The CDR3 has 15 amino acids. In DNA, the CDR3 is TGTGCCAGCAGCCCGCTAGGACACTTGAACACTGAAGCTTTCTTT. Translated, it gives CASSPLGHLNTEAFF.

The CDR3 reads CASTQGRRVTEAFF. The CDR3 DNA sequence: TGTGCCAGCACCCAGGGGAGGAGAGTCACTGAAGCTTTCTTT. This chain links TRBV12-3 or TRBV12-4 with TRBJ1-1; D possibly corresponds to TRBD1 (6 bases). CDR3 length: 14 amino acids. V was pared by 7 bases and J by 4 bases, with 16 bases between.

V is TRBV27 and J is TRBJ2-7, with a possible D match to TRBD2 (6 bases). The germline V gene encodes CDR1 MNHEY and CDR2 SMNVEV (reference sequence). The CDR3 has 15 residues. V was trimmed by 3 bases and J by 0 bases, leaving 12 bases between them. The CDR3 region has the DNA TGTGCCAGCAGTTTGGGGGACGGGAGCTCCTACGAGCAGTACTTC. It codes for CASSLGDGSSYEQYF.

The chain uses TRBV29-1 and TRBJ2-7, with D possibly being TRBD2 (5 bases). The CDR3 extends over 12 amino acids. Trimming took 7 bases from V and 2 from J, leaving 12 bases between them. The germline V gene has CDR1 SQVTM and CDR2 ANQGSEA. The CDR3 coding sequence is TGCAGCGCGAGGGCCGGGCCCTACGAGCAGTACTTC. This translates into CSARAGPYEQYF.

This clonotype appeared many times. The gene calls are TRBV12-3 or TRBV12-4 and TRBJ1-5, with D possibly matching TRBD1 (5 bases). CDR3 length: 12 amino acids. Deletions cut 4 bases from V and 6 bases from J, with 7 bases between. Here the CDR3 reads CASSYGGQPQHF. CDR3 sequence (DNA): TGTGCCAGCAGTTACGGGGGTCAGCCCCAGCATTTT.